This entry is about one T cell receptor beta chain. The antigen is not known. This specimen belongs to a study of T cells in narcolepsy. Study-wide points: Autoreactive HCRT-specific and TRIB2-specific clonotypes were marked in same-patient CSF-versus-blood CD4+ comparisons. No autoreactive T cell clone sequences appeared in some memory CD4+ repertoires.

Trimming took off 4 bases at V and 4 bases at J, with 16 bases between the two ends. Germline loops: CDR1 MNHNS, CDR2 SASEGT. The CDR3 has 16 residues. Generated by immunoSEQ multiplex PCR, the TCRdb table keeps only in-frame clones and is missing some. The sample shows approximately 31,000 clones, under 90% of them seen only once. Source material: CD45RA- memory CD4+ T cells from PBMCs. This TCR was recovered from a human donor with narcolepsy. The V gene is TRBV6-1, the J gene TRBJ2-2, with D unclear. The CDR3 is CASSVDRRRGTGELFF. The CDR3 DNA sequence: TGTGCCAGCAGTGTGGACCGACGTCGCGGCACCGGGGAGCTGTTTTTT.